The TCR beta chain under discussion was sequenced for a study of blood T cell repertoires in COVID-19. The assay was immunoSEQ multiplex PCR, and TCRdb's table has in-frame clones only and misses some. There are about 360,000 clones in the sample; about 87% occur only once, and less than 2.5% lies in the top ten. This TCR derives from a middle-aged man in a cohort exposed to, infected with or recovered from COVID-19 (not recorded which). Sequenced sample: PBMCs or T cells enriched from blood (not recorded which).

CDR3 bases: TGTGCCAGCAGCTCCGGGACAGGGGCCCCGCTTTACAATGAGCAGTTCTTC. Translated: CASSSGTGAPLYNEQFF. The V and J genes are TRBV11-2 and TRBJ2-1; TRBD1 agrees at 10 bases. CDR1 SGHAT and CDR2 FQNNGV come from the germline V gene. Germline trimming cut 4 bases from V and 4 bases from J; bases unmatched to any gene: 10. This CDR3 region has 17 residues.